This TCR beta chain was captured by sequencing in a study of blood T cell repertoires in COVID-19. For the study at large: Donors in the United States, Italy and Spain gave samples during acute or convalescent COVID-19.

Original analysis: Scientists estimated how many nucleated cells there were by amplifying reference gene primers. TCRdb's copy holds only in-frame clones and misses some; the assay was immunoSEQ multiplex PCR. V, J and clone size reflect that table, while D and trimming were determined from the DNA. The top ten clones hold around 3.3% of a sample with 75,000 or so clones, over 80% of them seen once. The sequenced material came from peripheral blood. This receptor was obtained from a man in his forties or fifties with acute or convalescent COVID-19.

CDR3 DNA: TGTGCCAGTAGCTACGACAGGGGATATGGCTACACCTTC. Amino acid sequence: CASSYDRGYGYTF. The chain recombines TRBV19 with TRBJ1-2, with 8 positions matching TRBD1. CDR1 and CDR2 (germline): LNHDA, SQIVND (reference sequence). This CDR3 has 13 residues. Trimming removed 6 bases from V and 5 bases from J; junction bases left unmatched: 5.